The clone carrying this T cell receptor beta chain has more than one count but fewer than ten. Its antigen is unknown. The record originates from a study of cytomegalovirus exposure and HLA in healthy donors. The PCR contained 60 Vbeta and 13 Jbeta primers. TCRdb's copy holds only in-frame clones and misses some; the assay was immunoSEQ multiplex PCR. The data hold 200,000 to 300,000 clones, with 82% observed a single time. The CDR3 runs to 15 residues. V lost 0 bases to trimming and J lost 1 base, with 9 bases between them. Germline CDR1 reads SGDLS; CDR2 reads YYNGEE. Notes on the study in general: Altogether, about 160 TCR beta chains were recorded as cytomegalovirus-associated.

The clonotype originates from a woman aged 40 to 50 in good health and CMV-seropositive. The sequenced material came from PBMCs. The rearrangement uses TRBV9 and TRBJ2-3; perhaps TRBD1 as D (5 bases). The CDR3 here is CASSVEGVRTDTQYF. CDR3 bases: TGTGCCAGCAGCGTAGAAGGGGTGCGCACAGATACGCAGTATTTT.